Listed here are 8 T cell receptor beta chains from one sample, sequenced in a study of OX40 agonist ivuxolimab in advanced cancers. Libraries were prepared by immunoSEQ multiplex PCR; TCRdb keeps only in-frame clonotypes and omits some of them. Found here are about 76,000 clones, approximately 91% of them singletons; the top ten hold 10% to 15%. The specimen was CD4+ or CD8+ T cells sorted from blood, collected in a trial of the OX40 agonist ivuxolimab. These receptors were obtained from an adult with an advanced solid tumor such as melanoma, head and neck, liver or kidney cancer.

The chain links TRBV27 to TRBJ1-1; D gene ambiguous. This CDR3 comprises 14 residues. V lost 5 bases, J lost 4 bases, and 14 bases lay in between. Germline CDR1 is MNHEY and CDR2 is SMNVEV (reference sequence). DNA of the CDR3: TGTGCCAGCAGTCCGTATCGGTTGGGCACTGAAGCTTTCTTT. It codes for CASSPYRLGTEAFF.

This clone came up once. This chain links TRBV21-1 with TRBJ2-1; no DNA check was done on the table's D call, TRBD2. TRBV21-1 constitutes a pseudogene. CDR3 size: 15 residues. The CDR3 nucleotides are TGTGCCAGCAGCCCAACGCGAAGCTCCTACAATGAGCAGTTCTTC. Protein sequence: CASSPTRSSYNEQFF.

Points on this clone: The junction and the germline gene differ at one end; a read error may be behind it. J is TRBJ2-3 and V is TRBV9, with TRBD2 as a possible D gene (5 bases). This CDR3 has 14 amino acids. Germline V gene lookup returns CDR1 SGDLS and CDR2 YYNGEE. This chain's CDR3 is CATSGGGSTDTQYF. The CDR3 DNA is TGTGCCACCAGCGGCGGCGGGAGCACAGATACGCAGTATTTT.

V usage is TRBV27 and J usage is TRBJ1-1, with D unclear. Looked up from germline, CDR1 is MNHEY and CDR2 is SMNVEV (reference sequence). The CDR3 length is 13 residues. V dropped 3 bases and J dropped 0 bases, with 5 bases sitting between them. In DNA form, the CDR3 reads TGTGCCAGCAGTTTTAAGATGAACACTGAAGCTTTCTTT. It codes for CASSFKMNTEAFF.

CDR3 DNA sequence: TGTGCCAGCAGTACCTTGGACAGCCCGACCTCCTACGAGCAGTACTTC. It encodes CASSTLDSPTSYEQYF. The rearrangement links TRBV6-7 to TRBJ2-7; D is perhaps TRBD1 (6 bases). TRBV6-7 is reported as an ORF; its role is uncertain. The CDR3 has 16 residues. The V end was cut by 5 bases, the J end by 0 bases, with 17 bases between.

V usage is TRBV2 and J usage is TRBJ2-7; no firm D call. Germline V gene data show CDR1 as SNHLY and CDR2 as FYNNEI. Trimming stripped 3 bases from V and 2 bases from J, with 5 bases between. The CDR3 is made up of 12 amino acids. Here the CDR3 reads CASSEKTYEQYF. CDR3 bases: TGTGCCAGCAGTGAGAAAACCTACGAGCAGTACTTC.

CDR3 protein: CASSIQGASGNTIYF. CDR3 coding DNA: TGTGCCAGTAGTATTCAGGGGGCCTCTGGAAACACCATATATTTT. The V gene is TRBV19, the J gene TRBJ1-3; 8 bases agree with TRBD1. The trim removed 3 bases at V and 0 bases at J, leaving 1 base unmatched. The CDR3 has 15 residues. CDR1 is LNHDA, CDR2 SQIVND, per germline (reference sequence). The whole variable domain, remainder taken from reference TRBV19 and TRBJ1-3, is DGGITQSPKYLFRKEGQNVTLSCEQNLNHDAMYWYRQDPGQGLRLIYYSQIVNDFQKGDIAEGYSVSREKKESFPLTVTSAQKNPTAFYLCASSIQGASGNTIYFGEGSWLTVV.

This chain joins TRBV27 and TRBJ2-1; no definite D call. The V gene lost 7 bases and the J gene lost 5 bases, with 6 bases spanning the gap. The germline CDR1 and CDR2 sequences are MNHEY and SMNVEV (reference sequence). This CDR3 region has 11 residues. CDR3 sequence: CASMRHNEQFF. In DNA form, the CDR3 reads TGTGCCAGCATGCGGCACAATGAGCAGTTCTTC.